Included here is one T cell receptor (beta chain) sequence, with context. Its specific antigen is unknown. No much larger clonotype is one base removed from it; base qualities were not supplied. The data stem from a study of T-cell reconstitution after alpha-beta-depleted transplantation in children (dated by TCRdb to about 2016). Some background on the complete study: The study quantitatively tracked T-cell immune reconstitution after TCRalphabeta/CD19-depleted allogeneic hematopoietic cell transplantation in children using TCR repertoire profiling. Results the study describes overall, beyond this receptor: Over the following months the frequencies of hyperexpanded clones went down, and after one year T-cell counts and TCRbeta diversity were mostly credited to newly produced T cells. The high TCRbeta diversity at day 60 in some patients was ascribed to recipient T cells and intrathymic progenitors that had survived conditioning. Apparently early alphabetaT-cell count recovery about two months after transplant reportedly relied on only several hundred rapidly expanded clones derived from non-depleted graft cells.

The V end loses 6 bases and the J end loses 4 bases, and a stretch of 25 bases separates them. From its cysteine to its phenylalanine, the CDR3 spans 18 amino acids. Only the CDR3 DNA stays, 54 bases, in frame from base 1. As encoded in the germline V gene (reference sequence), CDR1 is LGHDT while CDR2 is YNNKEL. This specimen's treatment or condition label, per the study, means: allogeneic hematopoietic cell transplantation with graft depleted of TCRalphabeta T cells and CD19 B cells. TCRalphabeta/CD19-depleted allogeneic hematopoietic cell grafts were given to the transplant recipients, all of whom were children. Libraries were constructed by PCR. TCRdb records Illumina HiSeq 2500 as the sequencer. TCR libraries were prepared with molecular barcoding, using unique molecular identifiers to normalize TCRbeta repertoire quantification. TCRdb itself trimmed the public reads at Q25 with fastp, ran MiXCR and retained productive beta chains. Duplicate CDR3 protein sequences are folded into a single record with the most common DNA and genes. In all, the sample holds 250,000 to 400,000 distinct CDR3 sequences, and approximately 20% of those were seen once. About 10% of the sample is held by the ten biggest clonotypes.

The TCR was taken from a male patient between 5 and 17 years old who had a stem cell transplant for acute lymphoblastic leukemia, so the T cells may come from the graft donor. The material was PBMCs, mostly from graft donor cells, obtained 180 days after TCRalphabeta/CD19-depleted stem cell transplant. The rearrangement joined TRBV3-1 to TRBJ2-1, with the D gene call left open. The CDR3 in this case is CASRLRIGMGNLYNEQFF. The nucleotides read TGTGCCAGCAGATTAAGGATTGGTATGGGGAACCTATACAATGAGCAGTTCTTC.